Listed below are T cell receptor beta chains from one sample, sequenced in a study of T cell responses to AZD1222 COVID-19 vaccine. Only in-frame clones appear in the TCRdb table, and some are missing; sequencing was by immunoSEQ multiplex PCR. The sample includes about 130,000 clones, around 90% of them seen just once. The specimen comprised peripheral blood, sampled on day 0 of AZD1222 vaccination. The origin of the receptors is an adult in good health. Each CDR3 is given with its conserved first and last residue. The D gene is left open where the match is weak. Part of the rows lack a size; the others show once, few, many or a class for expanded clones.

clone size	V gene	J gene	D gene	CDR3 DNA	CDR3 protein
-	TRBV27	TRBJ1-3	-	TGTGCCAGCAGTCCCTTACCCCGGACACCATTCTCTGGAAACACCATATATTTT	CASSPLPRTPFSGNTIYF
-	TRBV6-5	TRBJ2-1	TRBD2	TGTGCCAGCAGCCGCGGACTAGCGGGATCCAATGAGCAGTTCTTC	CASSRGLAGSNEQFF
-	TRBV23-1	TRBJ2-7	-	TGCGCCAGCAGCCAACGAATTCCAGGGGGGTCCGAGCAGTACTTC	CASSQRIPGGSEQYF
once	TRBV6-1	TRBJ1-6	-	TGTGCCAGCAGTGAAATAGTGAGACTGAATAATTCACCCCTCCACTTT	CASSEIVRLNNSPLHF
-	TRBV5-4	TRBJ1-2	TRBD1	TGTGCCAGCGCCCGGGACAGGGTAAACGGCTACACCTTC	CASARDRVNGYTF
-	TRBV29-1	TRBJ2-1	TRBD1	TGCAGCGGGGCAGGGGGCACCTACAATGAGCAGTTCTTC	CSGAGGTYNEQFF
-	TRBV2	TRBJ1-5	TRBD1	TGTGCCAGCAGCTTGACAGGGGTCAATCAGCCCCAGCATTTT	CASSLTGVNQPQHF
-	TRBV7-2	TRBJ2-5	TRBD2	TGTGCCAGCAGCCCTCGGGGATTAGCGGGACAAGAGACCCAGTACTTC	CASSPRGLAGQETQYF
few	TRBV7-8	TRBJ1-6	-	TGTGCCAGCAGCTTGACAGAGTACAATTCACCCCTCCACTTT	CASSLTEYNSPLHF
-	TRBV6-1	TRBJ1-2	-	TGTGCCAGCAGTGAGTCAGGGTACGACTATGGCTACACCTTC	CASSESGYDYGYTF
-	TRBV3-1/TRBV3-2	TRBJ1-5	-	TGTGCCAGCAGCCAGAGGGGGAATCAGCCCCAGCATTTT	CASSQRGNQPQHF
-	TRBV5-6	TRBJ1-2	-	TGTGCCAGCAGCATAGACGGGGATGGCTACACCTTC	CASSIDGDGYTF
-	TRBV10-3	TRBJ2-6	TRBD1	TGTGCCACCCGGACAGGGGGGCCTGGGGCCAACGTCCTGACTTTC	CATRTGGPGANVLTF
-	TRBV7-2	TRBJ1-5	-	TGTGCCAGCAGCGACAGTTTCGGCAATCAGCCCCAGCATTTT	CASSDSFGNQPQHF
-	TRBV14	TRBJ1-2	-	TGTGCCAGCAGCCAAGAACCGGGAGGCTACACCTTC	CASSQEPGGYTF
medium-sized	TRBV4-1	TRBJ1-3	TRBD1	TGCGCCAGCAGCCAAGTTCAGGGGGGAGGAAACACCATATATTTT	CASSQVQGGGNTIYF
-	TRBV10-2	TRBJ2-7	TRBD1	TGCGCCAGCAGTGAAGGGGACAGGGGCTACGAGCAGTACTTC	CASSEGDRGYEQYF
-	TRBV9	TRBJ1-1	TRBD1	TGTGCCAGCAGCGTAGACAGGGGGATGGCTGAAGCTTTCTTT	CASSVDRGMAEAFF
-	TRBV12-2	TRBJ1-4	-	TGTGCCACATCAGAGGCCTCTGAAAAACTGTTTTTT	CATSEASEKLFF
-	TRBV6-5	TRBJ2-3	-	TGTGCCAGCAGAAGGGATCCGGGAGATACGCAGTATTTT	CASRRDPGDTQYF
-	TRBV11-2	TRBJ2-5	-	TGTGCCAGCAGCTTAGACCCCAGACCGACCCTGCGAGAGACCCAGTACTTC	CASSLDPRPTLRETQYF
-	TRBV5-5	TRBJ2-1	-	TGTGCCAGCAGCCTCAATGAGCAGTTCTTC	CASSLNEQFF
once	TRBV7-2	TRBJ1-6	-	TGTGCCAGCAGGGGGGACGCTGGTCAATCACCCCTCCACTTT	CASRGDAGQSPLHF
-	TRBV5-4	TRBJ2-1	-	TGTGCCAGCAGCTCCTATGGAAGCTCCTACAATGAGCAGTTCTTC	CASSSYGSSYNEQFF
many	TRBV5-1	TRBJ1-2	-	TGCGCCAGCAGCTTGGCGGGAACAGGTGGTGGCTACACCTTC	CASSLAGTGGGYTF
-	TRBV6-5	TRBJ2-7	TRBD1	TGTGCCAGCAGAGCCGGGACAGGGGGGGCCTACGAGCAGTACTTC	CASRAGTGGAYEQYF
-	TRBV19	TRBJ1-5	-	TGTGCCAGTAGTAGGACATGGGGGGGCAATCAGCCCCAGCATTTT	CASSRTWGGNQPQHF
once	TRBV10-3	TRBJ2-3	TRBD2	TGTGCCATCAGTGAGCGAGGACTAGCGACGAGCACAGATACGCAGTATTTT	CAISERGLATSTDTQYF
-	TRBV5-4	TRBJ1-2	-	TGTGCCAGCAGCCCGGACCAGGGGCTCTATGGCTACACCTTC	CASSPDQGLYGYTF
-	TRBV18	TRBJ1-2	-	TGTGCCAGCTCACCACAGACGGGGAAGGATGGCTACACCTTC	CASSPQTGKDGYTF
-	TRBV4-2	TRBJ1-2	-	TGTGCCAGCAGCCAAGAGTCAGGACGGATAGCAAGAGCTAACTATGGCTACACCTTC	CASSQESGRIARANYGYTF
-	TRBV5-1	TRBJ2-3	-	TGCGCCAGCAGCAACCCGGGGGCAGATACGCAGTATTTT	CASSNPGADTQYF
-	TRBV5-1	TRBJ1-1	-	TGCGCCAGCACTAATTGGAACACTGAAGCTTTCTTT	CASTNWNTEAFF
-	TRBV7-3	TRBJ2-3	TRBD2	TGTGCCAGCAGCCAGGGACTAGCGGGAACAGATACGCAGTATTTT	CASSQGLAGTDTQYF
once	TRBV5-1	TRBJ2-1	-	TGCGCCAGCATCCCCGGCCTGGACCAATTGTCGGATGAGCAGTTCTTC	CASIPGLDQLSDEQFF
once	TRBV7-3	TRBJ2-1	TRBD2	TGTGCCAGCAGCGCAACTAGCGGGAGAGGCAATGAGCAGTTCTTC	CASSATSGRGNEQFF
-	TRBV10-3	TRBJ2-5	-	TGTGCCATCAGTGAGGGGGTAGAAGAGACCCAGTACTTC	CAISEGVEETQYF
-	TRBV7-9	TRBJ1-2	-	TGTGCCAGCAGCTCAGGGGTGACAGCTGCTAAGGCCTATGGCTACACCTTC	CASSSGVTAAKAYGYTF
-	TRBV11-3	TRBJ1-1	-	TGTGCCAGCAGCTTTAGGGTTGACACTGAAGCTTTCTTT	CASSFRVDTEAFF
-	TRBV6-5	TRBJ1-2	-	TGTGCCAGCAGCTCCGGGACCTACTATGGCTACACCTTC	CASSSGTYYGYTF
-	TRBV5-7	TRBJ1-5	-	TGTGCCAGCAGCTGTCGGGGGAACCAAAATAGCAATCAGCCCCAGCATTTT	CASSCRGNQNSNQPQHF
-	TRBV19	TRBJ1-2	-	TGTGCCAGTAGTCGGGGGAACTATGGCTACACCTTC	CASSRGNYGYTF
-	TRBV5-5	TRBJ2-5	TRBD2	TGTGCCAGCAGCTTAATAGCGGGAGAGACCCAGTACTTC	CASSLIAGETQYF
few	TRBV18	TRBJ2-1	-	TGTGCCAGCTCACAAGGTGGCGGGGCAGGCTCCTACAATGAGCAGTTCTTC	CASSQGGGAGSYNEQFF
-	TRBV6-5	TRBJ1-2	-	TGTGCCAGCAGTTACCCGAGGCGGGGGGAGTATGGCTACACCTTC	CASSYPRRGEYGYTF
-	TRBV28	TRBJ2-2	TRBD2	TGTGCCAGCAGTTTACTTGCTAGCGGGAGCGCGAACACCGGGGAGCTGTTTTTT	CASSLLASGSANTGELFF
-	TRBV11-3	TRBJ2-5	TRBD2	TGTGCCAGCAGTTTTTCCGGGACTACCCAAGAGACCCAGTACTTC	CASSFSGTTQETQYF
-	TRBV27	TRBJ2-1	-	TGTGCCAGCAGGGTAGCGTCCAGCTCCTACAATGAGCAGTTCTTC	CASRVASSSYNEQFF
once	TRBV4-2	TRBJ2-7	TRBD2	TGTGCCAGCAGCTTAATAGCGGGAGAGACCTACGAGCAGTACTTC	CASSLIAGETYEQYF
-	TRBV28	TRBJ2-7	TRBD1	TGTGCCAGCAGTTTGGGGACAGGGTCCTACGAGCAGTACTTC	CASSLGTGSYEQYF